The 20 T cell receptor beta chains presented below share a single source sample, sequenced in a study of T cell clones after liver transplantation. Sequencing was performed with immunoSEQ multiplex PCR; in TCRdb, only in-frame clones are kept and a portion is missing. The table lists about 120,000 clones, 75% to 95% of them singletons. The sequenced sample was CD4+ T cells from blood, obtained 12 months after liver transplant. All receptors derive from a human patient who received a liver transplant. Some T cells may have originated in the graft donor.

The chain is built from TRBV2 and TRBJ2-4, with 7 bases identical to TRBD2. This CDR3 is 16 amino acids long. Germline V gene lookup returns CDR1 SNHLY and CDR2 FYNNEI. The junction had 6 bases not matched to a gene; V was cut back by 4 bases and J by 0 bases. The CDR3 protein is CASSVEIAGAKNIQYF. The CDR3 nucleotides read TGTGCCAGCAGTGTAGAGATAGCGGGAGCCAAAAACATTCAGTACTTC.

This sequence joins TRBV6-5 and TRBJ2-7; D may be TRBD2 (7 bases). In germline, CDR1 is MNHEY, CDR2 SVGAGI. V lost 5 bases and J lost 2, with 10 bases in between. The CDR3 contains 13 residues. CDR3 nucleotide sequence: TGTGCCAGCAGTAGGGGGACTACCTACGAGCAGTACTTC. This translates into CASSRGTTYEQYF.

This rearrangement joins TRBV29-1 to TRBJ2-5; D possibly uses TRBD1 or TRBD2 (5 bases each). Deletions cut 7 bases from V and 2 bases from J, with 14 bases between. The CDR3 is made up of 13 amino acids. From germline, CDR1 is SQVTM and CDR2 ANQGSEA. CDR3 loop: CSGGSVPQETQYF. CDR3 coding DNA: TGCAGCGGGGGGTCGGTCCCTCAAGAGACCCAGTACTTC.

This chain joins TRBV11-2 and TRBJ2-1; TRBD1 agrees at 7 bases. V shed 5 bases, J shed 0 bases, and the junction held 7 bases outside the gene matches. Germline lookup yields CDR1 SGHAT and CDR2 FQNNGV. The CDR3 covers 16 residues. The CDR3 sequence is CASSITRGSSYNEQFF. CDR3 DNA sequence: TGTGCCAGCAGCATTACCAGGGGGAGCTCCTACAATGAGCAGTTCTTC.

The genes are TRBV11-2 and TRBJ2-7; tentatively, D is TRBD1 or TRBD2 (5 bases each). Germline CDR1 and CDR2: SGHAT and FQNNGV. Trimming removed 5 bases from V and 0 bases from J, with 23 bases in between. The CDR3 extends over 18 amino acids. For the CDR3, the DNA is TGTGCCAGCAGCGAGCTGTTTGCGGGCTGGGGGACCTCCTACGAGCAGTACTTC. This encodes CASSELFAGWGTSYEQYF.

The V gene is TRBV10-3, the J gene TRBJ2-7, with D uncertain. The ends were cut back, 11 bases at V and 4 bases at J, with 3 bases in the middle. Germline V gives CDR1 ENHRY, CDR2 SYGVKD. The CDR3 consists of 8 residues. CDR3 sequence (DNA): TGTGCCGAATACGAGCAGTACTTC. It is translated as CAEYEQYF.

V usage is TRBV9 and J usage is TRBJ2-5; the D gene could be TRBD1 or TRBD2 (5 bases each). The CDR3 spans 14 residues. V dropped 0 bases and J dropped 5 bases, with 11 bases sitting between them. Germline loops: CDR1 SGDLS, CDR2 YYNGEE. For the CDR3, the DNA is TGTGCCAGCAGCGTAGAGATGGGGGAGGAGACCCAGTACTTC. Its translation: CASSVEMGEETQYF.

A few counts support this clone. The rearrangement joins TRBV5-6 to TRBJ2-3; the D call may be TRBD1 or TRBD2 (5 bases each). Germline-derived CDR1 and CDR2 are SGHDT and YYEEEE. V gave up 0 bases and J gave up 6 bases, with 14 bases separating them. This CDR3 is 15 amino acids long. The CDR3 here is CASSLVGASRDTQYF. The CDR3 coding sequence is TGTGCCAGCAGCTTGGTCGGGGCCTCGCGGGATACGCAGTATTTT. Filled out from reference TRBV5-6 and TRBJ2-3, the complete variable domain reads DAGVTQSPTHLIKTRGQQVTLRCSPKSGHDTVSWYQQALGQGPQFIFQYYEEEERQRGNFPDRFSGHQFPNYSSELNVNALLLGDSALYLCASSLVGASRDTQYFGPGTRLTVL.

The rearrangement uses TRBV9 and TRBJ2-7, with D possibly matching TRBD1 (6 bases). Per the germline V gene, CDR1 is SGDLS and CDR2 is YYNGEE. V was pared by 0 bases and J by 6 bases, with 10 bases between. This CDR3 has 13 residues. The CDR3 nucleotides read TGTGCCAGCAGCGTAGAGGGGGTGGGCGAGCAGTACTTC. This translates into CASSVEGVGEQYF.

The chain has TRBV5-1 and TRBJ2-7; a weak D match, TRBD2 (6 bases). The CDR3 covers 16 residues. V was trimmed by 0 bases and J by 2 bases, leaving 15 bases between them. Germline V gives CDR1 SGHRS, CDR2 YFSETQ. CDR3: CASSLGSGDPPYEQYF. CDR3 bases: TGCGCCAGCAGCTTGGGGTCGGGGGACCCACCCTACGAGCAGTACTTC.

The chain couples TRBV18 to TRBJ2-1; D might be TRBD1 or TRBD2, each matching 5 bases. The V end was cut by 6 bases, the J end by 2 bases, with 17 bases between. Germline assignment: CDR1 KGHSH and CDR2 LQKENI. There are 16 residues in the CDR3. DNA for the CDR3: TGTGCCAGCTCGTCCGACCAGGGACGAGCCTACAATGAGCAGTTCTTC. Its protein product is CASSSDQGRAYNEQFF.

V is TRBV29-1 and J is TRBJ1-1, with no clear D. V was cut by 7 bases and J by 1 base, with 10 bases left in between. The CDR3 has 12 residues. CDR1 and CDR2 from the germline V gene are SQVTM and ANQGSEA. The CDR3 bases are TGCAGCGGCTCCTCGGGGAACACTGAAGCTTTCTTT. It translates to CSGSSGNTEAFF.

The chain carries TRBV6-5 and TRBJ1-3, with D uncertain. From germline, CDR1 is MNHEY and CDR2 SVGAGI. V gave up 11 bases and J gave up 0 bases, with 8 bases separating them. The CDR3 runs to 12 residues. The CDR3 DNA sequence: TGTGCCTCCCGAAGCTCTGGAAACACCATATATTTT. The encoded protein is CASRSSGNTIYF.

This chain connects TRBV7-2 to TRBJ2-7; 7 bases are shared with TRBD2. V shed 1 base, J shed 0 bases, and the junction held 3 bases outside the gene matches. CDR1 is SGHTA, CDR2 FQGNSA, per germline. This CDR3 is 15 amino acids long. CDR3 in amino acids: CASSLDGGSSYEQYF. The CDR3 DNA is TGTGCCAGCAGCTTAGACGGCGGGAGCTCCTACGAGCAGTACTTC. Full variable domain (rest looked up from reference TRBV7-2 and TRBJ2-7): GAGVSQSPSNKVTEKGKDVELRCDPISGHTALYWYRQSLGQGLEFLIYFQGNSAPDKSGLPSDRFSAERTGGSVSTLTIQRTQQEDSAVYLCASSLDGGSSYEQYFGPGTRLTVT.

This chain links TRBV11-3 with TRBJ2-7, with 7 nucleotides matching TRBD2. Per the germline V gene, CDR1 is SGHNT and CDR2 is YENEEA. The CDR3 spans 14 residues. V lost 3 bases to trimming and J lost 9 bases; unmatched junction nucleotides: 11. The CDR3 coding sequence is TGTGCCAGCAGCTTTGAAGGGGACTACGAGTGGCAGTACTTC. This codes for CASSFEGDYEWQYF.

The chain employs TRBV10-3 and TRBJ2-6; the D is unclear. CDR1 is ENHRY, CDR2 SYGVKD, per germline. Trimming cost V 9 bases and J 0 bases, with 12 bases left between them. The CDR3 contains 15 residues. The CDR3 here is CAIQEGISGANVLTF. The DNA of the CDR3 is TGTGCCATACAAGAAGGAATCTCTGGGGCCAACGTCCTGACTTTC.

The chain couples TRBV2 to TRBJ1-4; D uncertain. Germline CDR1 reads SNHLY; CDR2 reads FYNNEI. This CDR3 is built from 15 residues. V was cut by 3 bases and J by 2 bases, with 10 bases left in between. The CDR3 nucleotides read TGTGCCAGCAGTGACAGTGGGCAGACTAATGAAAAACTGTTTTTT. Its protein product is CASSDSGQTNEKLFF. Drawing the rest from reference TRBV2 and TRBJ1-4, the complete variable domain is EPEVTQTPSHQVTQMGQEVILRCVPISNHLYFYWYRQILGQKVEFLVSFYNNEISEKSEIFDDQFSVERPDGSNFTLKIRSTKLEDSAMYFCASSDSGQTNEKLFFGSGTQLSVL.

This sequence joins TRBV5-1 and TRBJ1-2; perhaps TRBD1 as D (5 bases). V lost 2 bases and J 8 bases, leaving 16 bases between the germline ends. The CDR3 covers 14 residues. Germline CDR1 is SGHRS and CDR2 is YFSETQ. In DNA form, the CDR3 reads TGCGCCAGCAGCTTTGTGATGGGGGACTGGGGCTACACCTTC. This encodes CASSFVMGDWGYTF. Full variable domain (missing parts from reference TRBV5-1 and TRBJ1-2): KAGVTQTPRYLIKTRGQQVTLSCSPISGHRSVSWYQQTPGQGLQFLFEYFSETQRNKGNFPGRFSGRQFSNSRSEMNVSTLELGDSALYLCASSFVMGDWGYTFGSGTRLTVV.

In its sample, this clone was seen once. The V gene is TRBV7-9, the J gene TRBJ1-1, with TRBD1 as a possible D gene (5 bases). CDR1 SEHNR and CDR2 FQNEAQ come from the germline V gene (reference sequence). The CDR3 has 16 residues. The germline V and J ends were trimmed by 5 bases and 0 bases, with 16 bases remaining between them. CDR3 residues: CASSRRQGIMNTEAFF. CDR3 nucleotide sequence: TGTGCCAGCAGCCGCAGGCAGGGTATCATGAACACTGAAGCTTTCTTT.

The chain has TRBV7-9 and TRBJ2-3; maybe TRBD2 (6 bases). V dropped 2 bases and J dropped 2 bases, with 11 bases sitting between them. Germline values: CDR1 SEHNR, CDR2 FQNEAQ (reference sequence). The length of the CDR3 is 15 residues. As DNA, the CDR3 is TGTGCCAGCAGCTTACCAGCTAGCGACACAGATACGCAGTATTTT. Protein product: CASSLPASDTDTQYF. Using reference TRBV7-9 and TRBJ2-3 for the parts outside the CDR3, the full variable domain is DTGVSQNPRHKITKRGQNVTFRCDPISEHNRLYWYRQTLGQGPEFLTYFQNEAQLEKSRLLSDRFSAERPKGSFSTLEIQRTEQGDSAMYLCASSLPASDTDTQYFGPGTRLTVL.